The rows below give T cell receptor beta chains drawn from one sample of a study of cytomegalovirus exposure and HLA in healthy donors. Profiling relied on immunoSEQ multiplex PCR, and the TCRdb table lists in-frame clones only, not all of them. The sample carries approximately 220,000 clones, over 65% recorded once. The specimen sequenced was PBMCs. The receptors were gathered from a middle-aged man in good health and CMV-seronegative. Both conserved end residues are part of each CDR3. D genes are given only for firm matches. Clone size is not always given. Where it is, it says once, few, many or a class for expanded clones.

TGTGCCAGCAGCCTTTTAGCGGGGGGGCCAGGAGATACGCAGTATTTT | CASSLLAGGPGDTQYF | TRBJ2-3 | TRBV7-3 | - | TRBD2
TGTGCCAGCTCATTACAGCGGAGCTCCTACGAGCAGTACTTC | CASSLQRSSYEQYF | TRBJ2-7 | TRBV18 | - | -
TGCGCCAGCAGCCTACAGGGGGCCGCCTCCTACGAGCAGTACTTC | CASSLQGAASYEQYF | TRBJ2-7 | TRBV5-1 | - | TRBD1
TGCGCCAGCAGCGTGTCCGGGACTAGAAGCAATGAGCAGTTCTTC | CASSVSGTRSNEQFF | TRBJ2-1 | TRBV5-1 | - | TRBD2
TGCGCCAGCAGCTTGGGGCTAGCGGGAGGCGAGCAGTACTTC | CASSLGLAGGEQYF | TRBJ2-7 | TRBV5-1 | - | TRBD2
TGTGCCAGCTCACCACCCGCGGGAGGTGATGAAGAGACCCAGTACTTC | CASSPPAGGDEETQYF | TRBJ2-5 | TRBV18 | - | TRBD2
TGTGCCAGCTCACCAACTAGCGGATACAATGAGCAGTTCTTC | CASSPTSGYNEQFF | TRBJ2-1 | TRBV18 | - | TRBD2
TGTGCCAGCAGCTGGGGACTCAATCAACATGAGCAGTTCTTC | CASSWGLNQHEQFF | TRBJ2-1 | TRBV5-4 | - | -
TGTGCCAGCAGTACCGGGACAGGGGGCCTTGAGCAGTACTTC | CASSTGTGGLEQYF | TRBJ2-7 | TRBV2 | - | TRBD1
TGTGCCAGCAGCTTGGTAGGAGGACTTTCTGGCAAAAACATTCAGTACTTC | CASSLVGGLSGKNIQYF | TRBJ2-4 | TRBV5-4 | once | -
TGCGCCAGACAGGGGGGGTCTAGCCCCTACGAGCAGTACTTC | CARQGGSSPYEQYF | TRBJ2-7 | TRBV5-1 | - | -
TGTGCCAGTAGTGTAACCACAGGGGAGGCAACGCTCGGCTACACCTTC | CASSVTTGEATLGYTF | TRBJ1-2 | TRBV19 | - | TRBD1